The 26 T cell receptor beta chains below were found in one sample sequenced in a study of OX40 agonist ivuxolimab in advanced cancers. Sequenced by immunoSEQ multiplex PCR; TCRdb stores in-frame clones only, minus some. The data contain approximately 59,000 clones, about 82% of them singletons. The sample consisted of CD4+ or CD8+ T cells sorted from blood, taken in a trial of the OX40 agonist ivuxolimab. The source of these receptors is an adult with an advanced solid tumor such as melanoma, head and neck, liver or kidney cancer.

The chain couples TRBV27 to TRBJ1-5; 7 bases are shared with TRBD1. Germline assignment: CDR1 MNHEY and CDR2 SMNVEV (reference sequence). V lost 3 bases and J lost 3; bases outside the gene matches: 5. The CDR3 covers 15 residues. CDR3 protein: CASSLSRGNNQPQHF. The CDR3 region has the DNA TGTGCCAGCAGTTTGTCCAGGGGGAACAATCAGCCCCAGCATTTT.

This clone appeared a few times. The chain carries TRBV11-3 and TRBJ1-1; no reliable D call. The CDR3 runs to 13 residues. The germline V gene has CDR1 SGHNT and CDR2 YENEEA. V shed 1 base and J shed 1 base, with 4 bases lying between them. The DNA of the CDR3 is TGTGCCAGCAGCTTAGGAGGGAACACTGAAGCTTTCTTT. Residues: CASSLGGNTEAFF. Combining the CDR3 with reference TRBV11-3 and TRBJ1-1 gives the whole variable domain EAGVVQSPRYKIIEKKQPVAFWCNPISGHNTLYWYLQNLGQGPELLIRYENEEAVDDSQLPKDRFSAERLKGVDSTLKIQPAELGDSAVYLCASSLGGNTEAFFGQGTRLTVV.

Only one count was recorded for this clone. The chain combines TRBV19 with TRBJ1-5; D gene uncertain. V lost 3 bases to trimming and J lost 2 bases, with 11 bases between them. The CDR3 has 15 residues. Germline V gene lookup returns CDR1 LNHDA and CDR2 SQIVND (reference sequence). CDR3 coding DNA: TGTGCCAGTAGTATCGGCAGGTATGGCAATCAGCCCCAGCATTTT. It translates to CASSIGRYGNQPQHF.

This chain connects TRBV11-3 to TRBJ2-3; D is uncertain. Germline V gene data show CDR1 as SGHNT and CDR2 as YENEEA. Trimming pared 5 bases from V and 11 bases from J, leaving 11 bases between. The CDR3 spans 11 residues. The CDR3 loop reads CASSENSGQYF. The CDR3 DNA reads TGTGCCAGCAGCGAAAATTCGGGGCAGTATTTT.

The chain is built from TRBV15 and TRBJ1-4; D gene ambiguous. Trimming stripped 1 base from V and 8 bases from J, with 14 bases between. The CDR3 totals 15 residues. Looked up from germline, CDR1 is LNHNV and CDR2 is YYDKDF (reference sequence). For the CDR3, the DNA is TGTGCCACCAGCAGAGCTGACATGGCGGGAGAAAAACTGTTTTTT. Translated, it gives CATSRADMAGEKLFF.

The chain couples TRBV7-9 to TRBJ2-5, with 11 bases lining up with TRBD1. Judging by the DNA end, TRBJ2-7 fits better; the J call may be wrong. The CDR3 sequence is 19 residues long. Looked up from germline, CDR1 is SEHNR and CDR2 is FQNEAQ (reference sequence). The CDR3 DNA sequence: TGTGCCAGCAGCCAAAGGCCGGGACAGGGGGAAGTTTGGTCTAACGAGCAGTACTTC. Protein: CASSQRPGQGEVWSNEQYF.

This clone has just one count. The chain is built from TRBV11-2 and TRBJ2-1; tentative D call: TRBD2 (7 bases). V was cut by 6 bases and J by 0 bases, with 15 bases left in between. Germline CDR1 SGHAT, CDR2 FQNNGV. The CDR3 consists of 16 residues. This CDR3 is CASRLLRGRSYNEQFF. The CDR3 nucleotides read TGTGCCAGCAGACTCCTGCGGGGGCGCTCCTACAATGAGCAGTTCTTC.

The chain has TRBV28 and TRBJ2-5; possibly TRBD1 or TRBD2 for D (5 bases each). V lost 2 bases and J 5 bases, leaving 9 bases between the germline ends. CDR1 and CDR2 (germline): MDHEN, SYDVKM. The CDR3 runs 13 residues. The chain's CDR3 is CASSLVWGETQYF. The CDR3 DNA is TGTGCCAGCAGTTTAGTCTGGGGGGAGACCCAGTACTTC.

The chain joins TRBV10-3 to TRBJ2-2; D is undetermined. Germline V gene sequence: CDR1 ENHRY, CDR2 SYGVKD. The ends were cut back, 8 bases at V and 0 bases at J, with 7 bases in the middle. The CDR3 is 13 residues long. CDR3 coding DNA: TGTGCCATCTATTCTGCGAACACCGGGGAGCTGTTTTTT. It is translated as CAIYSANTGELFF.

This chain connects TRBV10-1 to TRBJ2-1; D uncertain. Germline V lookup: CDR1 WNHNN, CDR2 SYGVQD (reference sequence). This CDR3 comprises 14 residues. V lost 5 bases and J 0 bases, leaving 8 bases between the germline ends. CDR3 region: CASSSNPSYNEQFF. The CDR3 DNA reads as TGCGCCAGCAGTAGCAATCCCTCCTACAATGAGCAGTTCTTC.

The chain recombines TRBV5-1 with TRBJ2-4, with TRBD2 identical over 8 bases. The V segment lost 3 bases and the J segment 0 bases; nucleotides outside the gene matches: 14. Germline CDR1 reads SGHRS; CDR2 reads YFSETQ. The CDR3 spans 19 residues. CDR3 amino acids: CASSSSGGTLPLAKNIQYF. The CDR3 nucleotides are TGCGCCAGCAGCTCGTCGGGAGGGACCTTACCCTTAGCCAAAAACATTCAGTACTTC.

This clone occurred a few times. The chain combines TRBV10-3 with TRBJ2-7; 9 bases line up with TRBD2. V lost 3 bases, J lost 5 bases, and 8 bases stayed unmatched. CDR3 length equals 15 residues. CDR1 is ENHRY, CDR2 SYGVKD, per germline. The CDR3 spells CAISEGLAGSDEQYF. CDR3 nucleotide sequence: TGTGCCATCAGTGAAGGGCTAGCGGGATCCGACGAGCAGTACTTC.

This clone appeared a single time. The genes are TRBV28 and TRBJ2-5; TRBD1 or TRBD2 may be the D gene (5 bases each). CDR1 MDHEN and CDR2 SYDVKM come from the germline V gene. This CDR3 has 16 residues. V was shortened by 6 bases and J by 3 bases, with 20 bases between the two germline ends. The CDR3 region has the DNA TGTGCCAGCAGGGCCTGGACACAAAGGGAGAAAGAGACCCAGTACTTC. It encodes CASRAWTQREKETQYF.

The CDR3 coding sequence is TGCGCCAGCAGCCAGGGACTCGGGGTAACGGATACGCAGTATTTT. Translation gives CASSQGLGVTDTQYF. V is TRBV4-3 and J is TRBJ2-3; tentative D call: TRBD2 (6 bases). The V gene lost 3 bases and the J gene lost 6 bases, with 16 bases spanning the gap. The length of the CDR3 is 15 residues. CDR1 and CDR2 (germline): LGHNA, YSLEER.

The CDR3 here is CASSYISYEQYF. In DNA form, the CDR3 reads TGTGCCAGCAGTTACATCTCCTACGAGCAGTACTTC. The rearrangement joins TRBV6-6 to TRBJ2-7; no definite D call. The CDR3 covers 12 residues. The V and J ends lost 2 bases and 0 bases respectively, with 2 bases between them. Germline-derived CDR1 and CDR2 are MNHNY and SVGAGI (reference sequence).

This chain connects TRBV10-3 to TRBJ2-6; D is uncertain. V gave up 2 bases and J gave up 1 base, with 12 bases separating them. This CDR3 comprises 17 residues. Germline assignment: CDR1 ENHRY and CDR2 SYGVKD. Here the CDR3 DNA reads TGTGCCATCAGTGAGGTGGGCAGCTCATCTGGGGCCAACGTCCTGACTTTC. Its translation: CAISEVGSSSGANVLTF.

V and J are TRBV7-9 and TRBJ1-1; perhaps TRBD1 as D (6 bases). The germline gives CDR1 SEHNR, CDR2 FQNEAQ (reference sequence). The CDR3 consists of 14 residues. The V gene lost 1 base and the J gene lost 5 bases, with 11 bases spanning the gap. DNA for the CDR3: TGTGCCAGCAGCTTAGTATTAGGGGGGACTGAAGCTTTCTTT. Residues: CASSLVLGGTEAFF.

The chain has TRBV7-6 and TRBJ2-1, with 10 bases aligning to TRBD1. In germline, CDR1 is SGHVS, CDR2 FNYEAQ. Trimming cost V 8 bases and J 2 bases; bases outside gene matches: 12. This CDR3 has 17 amino acids. CDR3 residues: CASLPLGQGVTYNEQFF. Here the CDR3 DNA reads TGTGCCAGCCTTCCCCTCGGACAGGGGGTCACCTACAATGAGCAGTTCTTC.

This clone was detected a few times. The rearrangement joins TRBV5-6 to TRBJ2-1; TRBD2 agrees at 13 bases. This CDR3 contains 16 residues. Germline V lookup: CDR1 SGHDT, CDR2 YYEEEE. J was trimmed by 5 bases and V by 7 bases; bases with no gene match: 9. This chain's CDR3 is CASLGLAGEADNEQFF. The CDR3, as DNA: TGTGCCAGCTTAGGACTAGCGGGAGAGGCCGACAATGAGCAGTTCTTC.

This clone was observed a handful of times. The chain recombines TRBV30 with TRBJ2-7, with a possible D match to TRBD2 (6 bases). The CDR3 is 12 amino acids. The germline CDR1 and CDR2 sequences are GTSNPN and SVGIG (reference sequence). V was cut by 4 bases and J by 0 bases, with 7 bases left in between. The CDR3 coding sequence is TGTGCCTGGACGCGGGACTCCTACGAGCAGTACTTC. Its protein is CAWTRDSYEQYF.

The chain joins TRBV7-8 to TRBJ2-5; D possibly corresponds to TRBD1 (5 bases). The better agreement between TRBJ2-7 and the DNA end casts doubt on the J call. Germline V gives CDR1 SGHVS, CDR2 FQNEAQ. This CDR3 has 13 residues. The CDR3 spells CASSLVIGAEQYF. The CDR3 coding sequence is TGTGCCAGCAGCTTAGTTATAGGGGCCGAGCAGTACTTC.

The V and J genes are TRBV7-9 and TRBJ2-7; no firm D call. CDR1 is SEHNR and CDR2 is FQNEAQ in the germline V gene (reference sequence). Trimming took 6 bases from V and 5 from J, leaving 11 bases between them. The CDR3 has 12 amino acids. The CDR3 spells CASSGPPHEQYF. The CDR3 DNA sequence: TGTGCCAGCAGTGGACCCCCCCACGAGCAGTACTTC.

This chain joins TRBV11-1 and TRBJ2-2; unclear D gene. V lost 8 bases, J lost 2 bases, and 3 bases lay in between. CDR3 length: 11 amino acids. The germline CDR1 and CDR2 sequences are SGHAT and FQDESV (reference sequence). The CDR3 nucleotides read TGTGCCAGCCGTAACACCGGGGAGCTGTTTTTT. Protein product: CASRNTGELFF. Full variable domain (missing parts from reference TRBV11-1 and TRBJ2-2): EAEVAQSPRYKITEKSQAVAFWCDPISGHATLYWYRQILGQGPELLVQFQDESVVDDSQLPKDRFSAERLKGVDSTLKIQPAELGDSAMYLCASRNTGELFFGEGSRLTVL.

The genes are TRBV9 and TRBJ2-7, with 12 bases aligning to TRBD2. The trim removed 0 bases at V and 5 bases at J, leaving 6 bases unmatched. CDR1 and CDR2 from the germline V gene are SGDLS and YYNGEE. This CDR3 has 16 amino acids. The CDR3 DNA is TGTGCCAGCAGCGTAGGACTAGCGGGAGTACTTCACGAGCAGTACTTC. The encoded protein is CASSVGLAGVLHEQYF.

This clone has only a few counts. The chain recombines TRBV19 with TRBJ2-1; 7 bases line up with TRBD2. The length of the CDR3 is 15 residues. Germline values: CDR1 LNHDA, CDR2 SQIVND (reference sequence). V dropped 2 bases and J dropped 8; count of bases not matched to a gene: 9. CDR3 nucleotides: TGTGCCAGTAGTATACGGTCTAGCGGAGTCGATGAGCAGTTCTTC. Its translation: CASSIRSSGVDEQFF.

This clone occurred a few times. V gene TRBV5-6 combines with J gene TRBJ2-7; 12 nucleotides agree with TRBD2. This CDR3 has 18 amino acids. With 1 base clipped from V and 4 bases from J, the junction kept 12 bases outside the gene matches. Germline V CDR1 and CDR2: SGHDT, YYEEEE. CDR3 region: CASSLLGMASGRVYEQYF. The CDR3 DNA follows: TGTGCCAGCAGCTTGCTCGGTATGGCTAGCGGGAGGGTGTACGAGCAGTACTTC.